The rows below give T cell receptor beta chains drawn from one sample of a study of T-cell reconstitution after alpha-beta-depleted transplantation in children. A single record per CDR3 protein comes from TCRdb applying MiXCR to the PCR reads. The sample has around 200,000 distinct CDR3 sequences, approximately 8.4% seen once. The sequenced sample was PBMCs, mostly from graft donor cells, obtained 360 days after TCRalphabeta/CD19-depleted stem cell transplant. The receptor source for this set is a male patient between 2 and 15 years old who had a stem cell transplant for acute myeloid leukemia, so the T cells may come from the graft donor. CDR3s include the opening cysteine and the closing phenylalanine or tryptophan. The D gene is left open where the match is weak. Only some rows state a clone size, as once, few, many or a class for expanded clones.

abundance: few; j_gene: TRBJ2-7; d_gene: -; v_gene: TRBV12-3/TRBV12-4; CDR3nt: TGTGCCAGCAGTTTGGGACACGAAGCCTACGAGCAGTACTTC; CDR3aa: CASSLGHEAYEQYF
abundance: few; j_gene: TRBJ1-1; d_gene: -; v_gene: TRBV6-2/TRBV6-3; CDR3nt: TGTGCCAGCACTAAAGGACGGCCGTTAATGAACACTGAAGCTTTCTTT; CDR3aa: CASTKGRPLMNTEAFF
abundance: few; j_gene: TRBJ2-7; d_gene: -; v_gene: TRBV30; CDR3nt: TGTGCCTGGAATAAACAGGGAGGCGACGAGCAGTACTTC; CDR3aa: CAWNKQGGDEQYF
abundance: -; j_gene: TRBJ2-3; d_gene: TRBD2; v_gene: TRBV12-3/TRBV12-4; CDR3nt: TGTGCCAGCAGTTTAGGAGGGACTAGCGGGGAGAGCACAGATACGCAGTATTTT; CDR3aa: CASSLGGTSGESTDTQYF
abundance: few; j_gene: TRBJ2-5; d_gene: TRBD2; v_gene: TRBV15; CDR3nt: TGTGCCACCAGCCCACGGACTAGCCCCCAAGAGACCCAGTACTTC; CDR3aa: CATSPRTSPQETQYF
abundance: many; j_gene: TRBJ1-2; d_gene: -; v_gene: TRBV28; CDR3nt: TGTGCCAGCAGCCCCGCGGCAGTGGTACGAGTCCAGGGCTACACCTTC; CDR3aa: CASSPAAVVRVQGYTF
abundance: many; j_gene: TRBJ2-1; d_gene: -; v_gene: TRBV7-2; CDR3nt: TGTGCCAGCAGCTTCAGGGACACGCACTACAATGAGCAGTTCTTC; CDR3aa: CASSFRDTHYNEQFF
abundance: few; j_gene: TRBJ1-1; d_gene: -; v_gene: TRBV29-1; CDR3nt: TGCAGCGTCGACCGGGGGGCGCAAACTGAAGCTTTCTTT; CDR3aa: CSVDRGAQTEAFF
abundance: -; j_gene: TRBJ1-2; d_gene: TRBD1; v_gene: TRBV20-1; CDR3nt: TGCAGTGCTAGAGGTACCGGGACAGGGACTAACTATGGCTACACCTTC; CDR3aa: CSARGTGTGTNYGYTF
abundance: many; j_gene: TRBJ2-2; d_gene: TRBD1; v_gene: TRBV24-1; CDR3nt: TGTGCCACCGAAGGACAGGACACCGGGGAGCTGTTTTTT; CDR3aa: CATEGQDTGELFF
abundance: few; j_gene: TRBJ2-4; d_gene: -; v_gene: TRBV19; CDR3nt: TGTGCCAGTAGTATTAGAGGGCCACGCATTCAGTACTTC; CDR3aa: CASSIRGPRIQYF
abundance: many; j_gene: TRBJ2-7; d_gene: -; v_gene: TRBV5-1; CDR3nt: TGCGCCAGCAGCTTGGACGGAGAGCAGTACTTC; CDR3aa: CASSLDGEQYF
abundance: many; j_gene: TRBJ2-3; d_gene: TRBD2; v_gene: TRBV12-3/TRBV12-4; CDR3nt: TGTGCCAGCAGCACGGGAGGGGCGGGAACAGATACGCAGTATTTT; CDR3aa: CASSTGGAGTDTQYF
abundance: many; j_gene: TRBJ1-2; d_gene: TRBD1; v_gene: TRBV27; CDR3nt: TGTGCCAGCAGTTACCTAGGGACAGGGGATGAAAATGGCTACACCTTC; CDR3aa: CASSYLGTGDENGYTF
abundance: few; j_gene: TRBJ2-2; d_gene: TRBD1; v_gene: TRBV5-6; CDR3nt: TGTGCCAGCAGCTTGTGGGCAGGGGGCACCGGGGAGCTGTTTTTT; CDR3aa: CASSLWAGGTGELFF
abundance: -; j_gene: TRBJ2-7; d_gene: TRBD2; v_gene: TRBV5-1; CDR3nt: TGCGCCAGCAGCCCTGCCCCACATCCGGGACTAGCGGGAGTAAGAAGCTACGAGCAGTACTTC; CDR3aa: CASSPAPHPGLAGVRSYEQYF
abundance: -; j_gene: TRBJ2-1; d_gene: TRBD2; v_gene: TRBV12-5; CDR3nt: TGTGCTAGTGCGGGACTAGCGGGCGGTTCTACCCGGCTCTCCTACAATGAGCAGTTCTTC; CDR3aa: CASAGLAGGSTRLSYNEQFF
abundance: many; j_gene: TRBJ1-2; d_gene: TRBD1; v_gene: TRBV14; CDR3nt: TGTGCCAGCAGCCAAGGGTCTGGGGACAGGATCTATGGCTACACCTTC; CDR3aa: CASSQGSGDRIYGYTF
abundance: many; j_gene: TRBJ2-3; d_gene: TRBD2; v_gene: TRBV4-2; CDR3nt: TGTGCCAGCAGCCTTTGGACTAGCGGGGGGAAGACAGATACGCAGTATTTT; CDR3aa: CASSLWTSGGKTDTQYF
abundance: -; j_gene: TRBJ2-3; d_gene: TRBD2; v_gene: TRBV7-2; CDR3nt: TGTGCCAGCGGCTTAACTAGCGGGACAGATACGCAGTATTTT; CDR3aa: CASGLTSGTDTQYF
abundance: -; j_gene: TRBJ1-3; d_gene: -; v_gene: TRBV7-2; CDR3nt: TGTGCCAGCAGCCTATGGGCAGTCTCTGGAAACACCATATATTTT; CDR3aa: CASSLWAVSGNTIYF
abundance: few; j_gene: TRBJ2-1; d_gene: -; v_gene: TRBV6-1; CDR3nt: TGTGCCAGCAGGCCCTCCAGGGACTCCTACAATGAGCAGTTCTTC; CDR3aa: CASRPSRDSYNEQFF
abundance: -; j_gene: TRBJ2-7; d_gene: TRBD2; v_gene: TRBV27; CDR3nt: TGTGCCAGCACTTCCTCGACTAGCGGGAGTATCGAGCAGTACTTC; CDR3aa: CASTSSTSGSIEQYF
abundance: -; j_gene: TRBJ2-5; d_gene: TRBD2; v_gene: TRBV29-1; CDR3nt: TGCAGCGTTGAAGTAGCGGGAGAAGTTTCAGAGACCCAGTACTTC; CDR3aa: CSVEVAGEVSETQYF
abundance: -; j_gene: TRBJ2-1; d_gene: -; v_gene: TRBV27; CDR3nt: TGTGCCAGCAGAGGGCTCCCCCTGAATGAGCAGTTCTTC; CDR3aa: CASRGLPLNEQFF
abundance: many; j_gene: TRBJ2-1; d_gene: -; v_gene: TRBV10-3; CDR3nt: TGTGCCATCAGTGAGTCGAGAGGAGGGGGCAACAATGAGCAGTTCTTC; CDR3aa: CAISESRGGGNNEQFF
abundance: -; j_gene: TRBJ2-2; d_gene: TRBD1; v_gene: TRBV20-1; CDR3nt: TGCAGTGCTAGAGGGCAGGGGGTAGGGGAGCTGTTTTTT; CDR3aa: CSARGQGVGELFF